The 20 T cell receptor beta chains below all came from one sample that was sequenced in a study of blood T cell repertoires in COVID-19. Clones were read by immunoSEQ multiplex PCR, and TCRdb kept only the in-frame ones, dropping some. This table holds around 150,000 clones, more than 70% found once. The specimen was peripheral blood. The source of these receptors is a man between 60 and 70 years old with acute or convalescent COVID-19.

The chain uses TRBV7-9 and TRBJ1-1; 7 positions agree with TRBD1. With V trimmed by 5 bases and J by 3 bases, 12 bases remained unmatched. The CDR3 loop spans 16 amino acids. The germline CDR1 and CDR2 sequences are SEHNR and FQNEAQ (reference sequence). The CDR3 DNA is TGTGCCAGCAGCCGAATAAGGGGGCGTTTTGACACTGAAGCTTTCTTT. Amino acids: CASSRIRGRFDTEAFF.

The chain is built from TRBV14 and TRBJ2-3; 10 nucleotides align to TRBD2. The V and J ends lost 5 bases and 7 bases, in that order; junction bases with no gene match: 9. CDR3 length equals 15 residues. Germline lookup yields CDR1 SGHDN and CDR2 FVKESK. The DNA of the CDR3 is TGTGCCAGCAGCTTCCTAGCGGGGGTAGGGTATACGCAGTATTTT. Protein product: CASSFLAGVGYTQYF.

The CDR3 region is CASSESPDRIGQPQHF. The CDR3, as DNA: TGTGCCAGCAGTGAATCCCCTGACAGGATCGGCCAGCCCCAGCATTTT. The chain employs TRBV2 and TRBJ1-5; possibly TRBD1 for D (6 bases). The CDR3 is 16 amino acids. Germline CDR1 reads SNHLY; CDR2 reads FYNNEI. V was cut by 2 bases and J by 7 bases, with 18 bases left in between. The complete variable domain, with remaining parts taken from reference TRBV2 and TRBJ1-5, reads EPEVTQTPSHQVTQMGQEVILRCVPISNHLYFYWYRQILGQKVEFLVSFYNNEISEKSEIFDDQFSVERPDGSNFTLKIRSTKLEDSAMYFCASSESPDRIGQPQHFGDGTRLSIL.

DNA of the CDR3: TGTGCCAGCATTGAAAGACAGTGGAGCAATCAGCCCCAGCATTTT. The encoded protein is CASIERQWSNQPQHF. The chain has TRBV6-6 and TRBJ1-5, with a tentative D call TRBD1 (5 bases). The V end was cut by 7 bases, the J end by 1 base, with 14 bases between. The germline V gene has CDR1 MNHNY and CDR2 SVGAGI (reference sequence). The CDR3 is 15 amino acids.

This chain connects TRBV7-3 to TRBJ2-1; 10 nucleotides agree with TRBD1. The V gene's germline CDR1 is SGHTA and CDR2 FQGTGA. The CDR3 consists of 17 residues. Trimming took 4 bases from V and 12 from J; bases not matched to a gene: 18. CDR3 residues: CASSSPEGQGWDDAQFF. In DNA form, the CDR3 reads TGTGCCAGCAGCTCCCCCGAGGGACAGGGGTGGGACGATGCGCAGTTCTTC. The variable domain in full, with the rest retrieved from reference TRBV7-3 and TRBJ2-1, is GAGVSQTPSNKVTEKGKYVELRCDPISGHTALYWYRQSLGQGPEFLIYFQGTGAADDSGLPNDRFFAVRPEGSVSTLKIQRTERGDSAVYLCASSSPEGQGWDDAQFFGPGTRLTVL.

CDR3: CASSSGQGYYNEQFF. CDR3 DNA: TGTGCCAGCAGCTCGGGACAGGGGTACTACAATGAGCAGTTCTTC. J is TRBJ2-1 and V is TRBV5-8, with TRBD1 matching 10 bases. CDR1 is SGHTS, CDR2 YDEGEE, per germline. CDR3 length: 15 residues. V lost 3 bases and J lost 3; bases outside the gene matches: 3.

The J gene is TRBJ1-3, the V gene TRBV6-5, with 7 bases aligning to TRBD1. CDR1 and CDR2 from the germline V gene are MNHEY and SVGAGI. This CDR3 contains 15 residues. Losses at the gene ends were 7 bases for V and 0 bases for J; bases not matched to a gene: 6. The CDR3 bases are TGTGCCAGCACTATCGACAGGGTCTCTGGAAACACCATATATTTT. This translates into CASTIDRVSGNTIYF.

This chain connects TRBV18 to TRBJ2-2; a weak D match, TRBD1 (6 bases). This CDR3 is built from 15 residues. The germline gives CDR1 KGHSH, CDR2 LQKENI. V shed 6 bases and J shed 4 bases, with 15 bases lying between them. The CDR3 nucleotides are TGTGCCAGCTCCCTACCAGGGGCGGCCACCGGGGAGCTGTTTTTT. Translated: CASSLPGAATGELFF.

This chain connects TRBV12-5 to TRBJ1-5, with no clear D. V was trimmed by 2 bases and J by 5 bases, leaving 4 bases between them. The CDR3 has 12 amino acids. CDR1 and CDR2 from the germline V gene are LGHNT and FRNRAP. As DNA, the CDR3 is TGTGCTAGTGGTTTGCCCGATCAGCCCCAGCATTTT. It specifies CASGLPDQPQHF.

The chain uses TRBV11-2 and TRBJ1-3, with a weak D call TRBD1 (5 bases). The CDR3 covers 15 residues. Germline CDR1 reads SGHAT; CDR2 reads FQNNGV. V shed 5 bases and J shed 1 base, with 12 bases lying between them. This CDR3 reads CASSNGGISGNTIYF. CDR3 in DNA: TGTGCCAGCAGCAACGGGGGGATATCTGGAAACACCATATATTTT.

The chain recombines TRBV19 with TRBJ2-3; 13 nucleotides agree with TRBD2. The CDR3 loop spans 16 amino acids. J was trimmed by 3 bases and V by 6 bases; bases with no gene match: 6. Germline assignment: CDR1 LNHDA and CDR2 SQIVND (reference sequence). CDR3 coding DNA: TGTGCCAGTAGCCCAACTAGCGGGGGGGCGACAGATACGCAGTATTTT. Translation gives CASSPTSGGATDTQYF.

The chain couples TRBV18 to TRBJ1-6; D may be TRBD1 (6 bases). There are 14 residues in the CDR3. CDR1 and CDR2 from the germline V gene are KGHSH and LQKENI. V was cut by 3 bases and J by 10 bases, with 13 bases left in between. CDR3 sequence: CASSPDGGASPLHF. Here the CDR3 DNA reads TGTGCCAGCTCACCGGATGGGGGGGCCTCACCCCTCCACTTT. Variable domain in full (rest from reference TRBV18 and TRBJ1-6): NAGVMQNPRHLVRRRGQEARLRCSPMKGHSHVYWYRQLPEEGLKFMVYLQKENIIDESGMPKERFSAEFPKEGPSILRIQQVVRGDSAAYFCASSPDGGASPLHFGNGTRLTVT.

The rearrangement links TRBV18 to TRBJ1-3; TRBD1 is a possible D gene (6 bases). The CDR3 has 15 residues. Germline-derived CDR1 and CDR2 are KGHSH and LQKENI. The germline V and J ends were trimmed by 3 bases and 0 bases, with 9 bases remaining between them. The CDR3 DNA reads as TGTGCCAGCTCACCGAACAGGGACTCTGGAAACACCATATATTTT. This codes for CASSPNRDSGNTIYF. Together with reference TRBV18 and TRBJ1-3, the CDR3 gives the full variable domain: NAGVMQNPRHLVRRRGQEARLRCSPMKGHSHVYWYRQLPEEGLKFMVYLQKENIIDESGMPKERFSAEFPKEGPSILRIQQVVRGDSAAYFCASSPNRDSGNTIYFGEGSWLTVV.

The chain is built from TRBV7-2 and TRBJ2-7, with D unclear. Trimming stripped 5 bases from V and 0 bases from J, with 5 bases between. Germline CDR1 SGHTA, CDR2 FQGNSA. The CDR3 is made up of 12 amino acids. The CDR3 DNA reads TGTGCCAGCAGCCCCAGCTCCTACGAGCAGTACTTC. This codes for CASSPSSYEQYF.

The chain employs TRBV3-1 (or the pseudogene TRBV3-2) and TRBJ1-2; perhaps TRBD1 as D (6 bases). Germline loops: CDR1 LGHDT, CDR2 YNNKEL (reference sequence). Trimming stripped 4 bases from V and 8 bases from J, with 17 bases between. This CDR3 comprises 14 residues. In nucleotides, the CDR3 is TGTGCCAGCAGCCTTAGACAGGACTCACTGGGCTACACCTTC. It yields the protein CASSLRQDSLGYTF.

The chain has TRBV5-6 and TRBJ1-3; D not certain. The V end was cut by 1 base, the J end by 8 bases, with 19 bases between. Germline V gene sequence: CDR1 SGHDT, CDR2 YYEEEE. This CDR3 spans 16 amino acids. The CDR3 sequence is CASSLSGIVRGDTIYF. CDR3 nucleotide sequence: TGTGCCAGCAGCTTGAGTGGTATTGTTCGCGGAGACACCATATATTTT.

The chain has TRBV3-1 (or the pseudogene TRBV3-2) and TRBJ2-7; D is perhaps TRBD2 (6 bases). CDR3 size: 13 residues. V dropped 1 base and J dropped 3 bases, with 7 bases sitting between them. Germline CDR1 is LGHDT and CDR2 is YNNKEL (reference sequence). CDR3 loop: CASSQVGGYEQYF. DNA of the CDR3: TGTGCCAGCAGCCAAGTGGGGGGCTACGAGCAGTACTTC.

The rearrangement joins TRBV7-2 to TRBJ2-1, with TRBD2 matching 7 bases. Trimming removed 5 bases from V and 0 bases from J; junction bases left unmatched: 4. CDR3 size: 15 residues. Germline loops: CDR1 SGHTA, CDR2 FQGNSA. The CDR3 sequence is CASSVGTNSYNEQFF. The DNA for the CDR3 is TGTGCCAGCAGCGTCGGGACTAACTCCTACAATGAGCAGTTCTTC.

In regard to this clone: One end of the junction fails to match germline, which may point to a read error. J is TRBJ1-6 and V is TRBV6-5; D is uncertain. The germline V gene encodes CDR1 MNHEY and CDR2 SVGAGI. This CDR3 region has 15 residues. The CDR3 is CASSDSGPANSPLHF. CDR3 sequence (DNA): TGTGCCAGCAGTGACTCGGGCCCGGCTAATTCACCCCTCCACTTT.

There are a few counts of this clone. The chain employs TRBV6-1 and TRBJ1-1; TRBD1 matches at 7 bases. The CDR3 length is 13 residues. Trimming cost V 2 bases and J 11 bases; bases outside gene matches: 8. Germline loops: CDR1 MNHNS, CDR2 SASEGT. The CDR3 protein is CASSETGDRRAFF. The CDR3 nucleotides read TGTGCCAGCAGTGAAACAGGGGATCGTCGGGCTTTCTTT.